This TCR beta chain was observed in a study of cytomegalovirus exposure and HLA in healthy donors. This clone was observed a single time. What it binds is unknown. Findings and caveats of the study: There were a few CMV-associated chains whose specificity for CMV antigens was confirmed in vitro. It has been reported that TCR beta sequences accurately predicted the HLA-A and HLA-B alleles of most subjects. HLA alleles showed associations with around 15,000 TCR beta sequences in a later analysis, at a 0.05 false discovery rate. Exclusion applied to some V segments, including TRBV6-2 and TRBV6-3, as they were indistinguishable.

This CDR3 comprises 15 residues. Germline V CDR1 and CDR2: MRHNA, SNTAGT. Trimming removed 6 bases from V and 4 bases from J; junction bases left unmatched: 8. The study ran its PCR with 60 Vbeta and 13 Jbeta primers. TCRdb's table, derived via immunoSEQ multiplex PCR, lists solely in-frame clones and lacks some. The sample has under 200,000 clones, approximately 79% seen once; the top ten hold around 2%. This clonotype originated in a human donor in good health. The source material was PBMCs. This chain connects TRBV6-4 to TRBJ2-1; TRBD2 agrees at 8 bases. CDR3 region: CASSQTSGTYNEQFF. CDR3 nucleotides: TGTGCCAGCAGCCAAACTAGCGGAACTTACAATGAGCAGTTCTTC.